A single sample is the source of the 18 T cell receptor beta chains below, sequenced in a study of blood T cell repertoires in COVID-19. Assay used: immunoSEQ multiplex PCR; TCRdb lists only in-frame clones, some missing. The sample consists of about 140,000 clones, 84% of them appearing once. The specimen was PBMCs or T cells enriched from blood (not recorded which). The origin of the receptors is a middle-aged man in a cohort exposed to, infected with or recovered from COVID-19 (not recorded which).

The chain recombines TRBV6-5 with TRBJ1-1; tentative D call: TRBD1 (5 bases). V shed 8 bases and J shed 2 bases, with 12 bases lying between them. The CDR3 covers 13 residues. Germline CDR1 and CDR2: MNHEY and SVGAGI. This CDR3 is CASVGGLNTEAFF. Here the CDR3 DNA reads TGTGCCAGCGTCGGGGGACTTAACACTGAAGCTTTCTTT.

The V and J genes are TRBV24-1 and TRBJ1-2; D ambiguous. Germline V lookup: CDR1 KGHDR, CDR2 SFDVKD. V was cut by 5 bases and J by 7 bases, with 13 bases left in between. The CDR3 sequence is 13 residues long. The CDR3 protein is CATSAGEWGGYTF. The CDR3 region has the DNA TGTGCCACCAGTGCTGGGGAGTGGGGTGGCTACACCTTC.

This chain links TRBV6-1 with TRBJ2-1; 7 bases map to TRBD2. The CDR3 loop spans 16 amino acids. V lost 3 bases, J lost 4 bases, and 9 bases stayed unmatched. Germline values: CDR1 MNHNS, CDR2 SASEGT. In nucleotides, the CDR3 is TGTGCCAGCAGTGAGAGGGGACTATTCCCTTACAATGAGCAGTTCTTC. This gives the protein CASSERGLFPYNEQFF.

In its sample, this clone was seen a few times. For the CDR3, the DNA is TGTGCCAGCAGCCCCTGGCAGATTGAAGCTTTCTTT. Protein: CASSPWQIEAFF. The chain combines TRBV11-2 with TRBJ1-1; D gene ambiguous. Germline assignment: CDR1 SGHAT and CDR2 FQNNGV. Trimming took off 5 bases at V and 7 bases at J, with 11 bases between the two ends. The CDR3 covers 12 residues.

This sequence joins TRBV5-6 and TRBJ2-7, with TRBD2 as a possible D gene (6 bases). The CDR3 loop spans 14 amino acids. Germline V CDR1 and CDR2: SGHDT, YYEEEE. The V end was cut by 3 bases, the J end by 3 bases, with 13 bases between. As DNA, the CDR3 is TGTGCCAGCAGCTCACGACTAGAAATCTACGAGCAGTACTTC. This gives the protein CASSSRLEIYEQYF.

The chain uses TRBV5-5 and TRBJ2-3; 13 nucleotides line up with TRBD2. This CDR3 contains 17 residues. Trimming at V came to 5 bases and at J to 4 bases, leaving 10 bases not matched to a gene. Germline-derived CDR1 and CDR2 are SGHKS and YYEKEE (reference sequence). CDR3 region: CASRVTSGGAIADTQYF. The CDR3 nucleotides read TGTGCCAGCAGAGTTACTAGCGGGGGGGCTATCGCAGATACGCAGTATTTT.

V is TRBV18 and J is TRBJ1-6, with a tentative D call TRBD1 (6 bases). Germline V lookup: CDR1 KGHSH, CDR2 LQKENI. V was pared by 2 bases and J by 9 bases, with 11 bases between. This CDR3 has 14 residues. The CDR3 DNA reads TGTGCCAGCTCACCATGGGGGCCGAGTTCACCCCTCCACTTT. Translated, it gives CASSPWGPSSPLHF.

J is TRBJ2-7 and V is TRBV15; 11 bases line up with TRBD1. The CDR3 sequence is 15 residues long. J gave up 6 bases and V 3 bases, and 7 bases lay outside the gene matches. CDR1 and CDR2 (germline): LNHNV, YYDKDF (reference sequence). CDR3 coding DNA: TGTGCCACCAGCAGGGATCGGACAGGGGGCGCCGAGCAGTACTTC. It specifies CATSRDRTGGAEQYF.

In its sample, this clone was seen a few times. This sequence joins TRBV6-6 and TRBJ1-2; 9 bases line up with TRBD1. This CDR3 comprises 15 residues. The germline CDR1 and CDR2 sequences are MNHNY and SVGAGI (reference sequence). J was trimmed by 2 bases and V by 2 bases; bases with no gene match: 3. CDR3 bases: TGTGCCAGCAGTTACCGTGGACAGGGGAACTATGGCTACACCTTC. Encoded protein: CASSYRGQGNYGYTF.

The chain is built from TRBV5-3 and TRBJ2-1, with a weak D call TRBD2 (7 bases). TRBV5-3 is labeled an ORF, and its function is uncertain. Between the trimmed V and J ends, which lost 0 bases and 2 bases, there was a span of 12 bases. The CDR3 consists of 16 residues. CDR3 bases: TGTGCCAGAAGCTTGGCTGGGAGGGACACCTACAATGAGCAGTTCTTC. Encoded protein: CARSLAGRDTYNEQFF.

V usage is TRBV7-2 and J usage is TRBJ1-4; D not certain. V lost 1 base, J lost 3 bases, and 12 bases lay in between. The CDR3 consists of 16 residues. Germline-derived CDR1 and CDR2 are SGHTA and FQGNSA. CDR3 nucleotides: TGTGCCAGCAGCTTAGGTACACAGCCTGCTAATGAAAAACTGTTTTTT. This translates into CASSLGTQPANEKLFF.

The chain joins TRBV18 to TRBJ1-1; no clear D. V was cut by 4 bases and J by 7 bases, with 10 bases left in between. Germline V gives CDR1 KGHSH, CDR2 LQKENI. The CDR3 is 12 amino acids. As DNA, the CDR3 is TGTGCCAGCTCACAAGTTGATAGTGAAGCTTTCTTT. It yields the protein CASSQVDSEAFF.

The table lists this clone with a count of one. The rearrangement uses TRBV6-5 and TRBJ1-1; 7 bases match TRBD1. This CDR3 has 13 amino acids. The junction had 7 bases not matched to a gene; V was cut back by 5 bases and J by 7 bases. Germline-derived CDR1 and CDR2 are MNHEY and SVGAGI. As DNA, the CDR3 is TGTGCCAGCAGTCCACTCCGACAGGGTGAAGCTTTCTTT. Protein product: CASSPLRQGEAFF.

The V gene is TRBV6-1, the J gene TRBJ1-2; the match to TRBD1 covers 9 bases. The CDR3 is 17 amino acids. CDR1 and CDR2 (germline): MNHNS, SASEGT. Unmatched junction bases numbered 13, after V lost 0 bases and J lost 8 bases. CDR3 in amino acids: CASSEARNRGRKLGYTF. Written as DNA, the CDR3 is TGTGCCAGCAGTGAAGCGAGAAACAGGGGGCGCAAATTGGGCTACACCTTC.

The rearrangement uses TRBV28 and TRBJ1-3; D not resolved. The ends were cut back, 3 bases at V and 2 bases at J, with 14 bases in the middle. In germline, CDR1 is MDHEN, CDR2 SYDVKM. The CDR3 consists of 16 residues. The CDR3 here is CASSLLRGLAGNTIYF. The DNA of the CDR3 is TGTGCCAGCAGTTTGCTTCGGGGTTTGGCTGGAAACACCATATATTTT.

The chain recombines TRBV27 with TRBJ1-1; D remains ambiguous. The CDR3 is 13 residues long. Germline CDR1 MNHEY, CDR2 SMNVEV (reference sequence). The V end lost 5 bases, the J end lost 9 bases, and 16 bases lay between the germline ends. The CDR3 loop is CASSTLPRRQAFF. The CDR3 nucleotides read TGTGCCAGCAGTACCCTACCGCGCCGCCAAGCTTTCTTT.

The CDR3 DNA is TGCAGCGCAACAGGGGGGCAGGGACGAACAGATACGCAGTATTTT. Its protein is CSATGGQGRTDTQYF. V usage is TRBV29-1 and J usage is TRBJ2-3; 8 bases fit TRBD1. Germline assignment: CDR1 SQVTM and CDR2 ANQGSEA. After removal of 7 bases from V and 3 bases from J, the junction contained 12 bases not matched to a gene. The CDR3 is made up of 15 amino acids.

This clone was seen more than once but under ten times. This sequence joins TRBV28 and TRBJ2-7, with 8 nucleotides matching TRBD2. Germline lookup yields CDR1 MDHEN and CDR2 SYDVKM. CDR3 length equals 14 residues. With 8 bases clipped from V and 3 bases from J, the junction kept 9 bases outside the gene matches. The CDR3 coding sequence is TGTGCCAGCGGACTTCGTAGCGGGGTCTACGAGCAGTACTTC. Protein: CASGLRSGVYEQYF.